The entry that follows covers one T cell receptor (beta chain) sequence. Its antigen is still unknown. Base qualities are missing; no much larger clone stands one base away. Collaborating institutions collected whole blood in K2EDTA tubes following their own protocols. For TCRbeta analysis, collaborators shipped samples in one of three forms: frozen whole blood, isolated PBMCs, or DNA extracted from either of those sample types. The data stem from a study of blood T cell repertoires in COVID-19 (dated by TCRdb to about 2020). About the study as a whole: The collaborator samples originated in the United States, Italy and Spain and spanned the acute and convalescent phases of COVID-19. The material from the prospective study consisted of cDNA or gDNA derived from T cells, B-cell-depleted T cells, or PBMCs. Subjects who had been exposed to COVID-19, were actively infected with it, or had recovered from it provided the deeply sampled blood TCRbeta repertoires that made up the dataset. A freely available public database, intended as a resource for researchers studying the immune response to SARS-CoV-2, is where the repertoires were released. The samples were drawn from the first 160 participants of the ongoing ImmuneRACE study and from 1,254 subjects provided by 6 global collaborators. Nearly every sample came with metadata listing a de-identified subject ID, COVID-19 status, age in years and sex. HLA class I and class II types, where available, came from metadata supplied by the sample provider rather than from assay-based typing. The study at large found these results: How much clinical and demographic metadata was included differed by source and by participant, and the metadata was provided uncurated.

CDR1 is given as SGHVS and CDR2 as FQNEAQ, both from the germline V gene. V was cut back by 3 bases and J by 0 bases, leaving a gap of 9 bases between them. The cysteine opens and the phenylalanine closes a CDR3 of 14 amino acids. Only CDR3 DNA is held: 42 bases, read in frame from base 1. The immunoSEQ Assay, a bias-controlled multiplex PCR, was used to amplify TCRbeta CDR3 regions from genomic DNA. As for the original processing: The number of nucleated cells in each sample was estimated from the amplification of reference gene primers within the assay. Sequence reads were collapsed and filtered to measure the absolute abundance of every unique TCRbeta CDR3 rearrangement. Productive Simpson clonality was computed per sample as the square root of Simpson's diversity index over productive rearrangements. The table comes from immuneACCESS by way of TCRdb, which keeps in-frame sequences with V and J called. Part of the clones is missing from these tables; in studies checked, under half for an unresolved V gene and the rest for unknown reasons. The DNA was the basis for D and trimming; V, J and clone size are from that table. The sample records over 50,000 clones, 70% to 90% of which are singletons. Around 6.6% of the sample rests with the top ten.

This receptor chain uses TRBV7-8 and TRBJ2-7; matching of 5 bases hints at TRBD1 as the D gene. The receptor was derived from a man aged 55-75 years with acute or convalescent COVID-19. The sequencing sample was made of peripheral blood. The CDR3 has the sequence CASSLGPSSYEQYF. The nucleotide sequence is TGTGCCAGCAGCTTGGGGCCCAGCTCCTACGAGCAGTACTTC.